These T cell receptor beta chains were read from a single sample in a study of cytomegalovirus exposure and HLA in healthy donors. Sequenced by immunoSEQ multiplex PCR; TCRdb stores in-frame clones only, minus some. The table lists some 190,000 clones, roughly 80% of them singletons. The sample was PBMCs. The receptors originated from a woman in her late teens or twenties in good health and CMV-seronegative. CDR3s include the opening cysteine and the closing phenylalanine or tryptophan. Fields, in order: D gene, J gene, clone size, V gene, CDR3 protein, CDR3 DNA. The D gene is left open where the match is weak. Some rows mark clone size as missing; the rest say once, few, many or name a class of expanded clone.

>.|TRBJ2-2|once|TRBV11-1
CASSIPGTSPGPGELFF
TGTGCCAGCAGCATCCCCGGGACTTCCCCAGGGCCGGGGGAGCTGTTTTTT
>.|TRBJ2-7|.|TRBV12-5
CASGLETAVSYEQYF
TGTGCTAGTGGTTTGGAGACAGCTGTCTCCTACGAGCAGTACTTC
>TRBD1|TRBJ1-2|once|TRBV5-1
CASSLGTGGDYGYTF
TGCGCCAGCAGCTTGGGAACAGGGGGCGACTATGGCTACACCTTC
>TRBD1|TRBJ1-4|.|TRBV10-1
CASSGTGTGSEKLFF
TGCGCCAGCAGCGGGACCGGGACAGGGTCCGAAAAACTGTTTTTT
>TRBD2|TRBJ2-7|few|TRBV5-1
CASSLELAGAFHEQYF
TGCGCCAGCAGCTTGGAACTAGCGGGGGCCTTCCACGAGCAGTACTTC
>.|TRBJ1-1|once|TRBV10-2
CASSELGGVGNTEAFF
TGCGCCAGCAGTGAGCTGGGCGGGGTTGGAAACACTGAAGCTTTCTTT
>.|TRBJ2-3|.|TRBV7-3
CASSLTREDTQYF
TGTGCCAGCAGCTTAACGCGCGAGGATACGCAGTATTTT
>TRBD1|TRBJ2-1|.|TRBV4-3
CASSQPGQGKNEQFF
TGCGCCAGCAGCCAACCGGGACAGGGGAAGAATGAGCAGTTCTTC
>.|TRBJ2-7|.|TRBV11-2
CASSLTANSYEQYF
TGTGCCAGCAGCTTAACTGCCAACTCCTACGAGCAGTACTTC
>.|TRBJ1-2|.|TRBV28
CASSPNRPGFYGYTF
TGTGCCAGCAGTCCCAACCGACCCGGGTTCTATGGCTACACCTTC
>.|TRBJ2-2|.|TRBV2
CAPGVQNTGELFF
TGTGCGCCGGGGGTTCAGAACACCGGGGAGCTGTTTTTT
>.|TRBJ2-7|.|TRBV27
CASRTGSKNF
TGTGCCAGCAGAACAGGGTCGAAGAACTTC
>.|TRBJ1-3|.|TRBV6-1
CASSESRASGNTIYF
TGTGCCAGCAGTGAAAGCAGGGCCTCTGGAAACACCATATATTTT
>TRBD2|TRBJ2-3|.|TRBV10-1
CASSERGGRDTQYF
TGCGCCAGCAGTGAGCGGGGGGGCCGGGATACGCAGTATTTT
>TRBD1|TRBJ1-5|once|TRBV27
CASSRTGEGPQHF
TGTGCCAGCAGTAGGACAGGGGAAGGACCCCAGCATTTT
>.|TRBJ2-7|.|TRBV6-1
CASSAKDTSYEQYF
TGTGCCAGCAGTGCCAAGGACACCTCCTACGAGCAGTACTTC
>.|TRBJ1-2|.|TRBV15
CATSRPAQGNYGYTF
TGTGCCACCAGCAGACCGGCACAGGGCAACTATGGCTACACCTTC
>TRBD1|TRBJ2-1|.|TRBV7-9
CASSPDRSAGEQFF
TGTGCCAGCAGCCCGGACAGGTCGGCGGGTGAGCAGTTCTTC
>.|TRBJ1-6|.|TRBV5-1
CASSLDFRQGNSPLHF
TGCGCCAGCAGCTTGGATTTTAGGCAGGGCAATTCGCCCCTCCACTTT
>TRBD2|TRBJ2-7|once|TRBV4-2
CASSQDRLAGEEEQYF
TGTGCCAGCAGCCAAGATCGGCTAGCGGGAGAGGAAGAGCAGTACTTC
>.|TRBJ1-1|.|TRBV19
CASSFLNLEAFF
TGTGCCAGTAGTTTTCTCAACTTAGAAGCTTTCTTT
>.|TRBJ2-3|few|TRBV7-3
CASSFLGDTQYF
TGTGCCAGCAGCTTCCTCGGGGATACGCAGTATTTT
>.|TRBJ2-5|.|TRBV7-2
CASSILPGFQETQYF
TGTGCCAGCAGCATCCTCCCAGGATTCCAAGAGACCCAGTACTTC
>.|TRBJ1-5|.|TRBV10-3
CAISAQIPGYSNQPQHF
TGTGCCATCAGTGCACAGATTCCTGGGTATAGCAATCAGCCCCAGCATTTT
>.|TRBJ2-2|.|TRBV5-1
CASSPDKTGELFF
TGCGCCAGCAGCCCGGACAAGACCGGGGAGCTGTTTTTT
>.|TRBJ1-1|.|TRBV29-1
CSGGELDGNTEAFF
TGCAGCGGGGGGGAGCTGGACGGGAACACTGAAGCTTTCTTT
>.|TRBJ2-7|.|TRBV7-8
CASSLEGLTDEQYF
TGTGCCAGCAGCTTAGAGGGACTGACGGACGAGCAGTACTTC
>.|TRBJ2-3|.|TRBV6-5
CASSRGAVTDTQYF
TGTGCCAGCAGCAGGGGGGCGGTGACAGATACGCAGTATTTT
>TRBD2|TRBJ2-3|.|TRBV9
CASSVGALGGGTDTQYF
TGTGCCAGCAGCGTAGGGGCTTTGGGCGGGGGTACAGATACGCAGTATTTT
>TRBD1|TRBJ1-1|.|TRBV28
CASSSMTGRSTEAFF
TGTGCCAGCAGTTCTATGACAGGGCGTAGCACTGAAGCTTTCTTT
>TRBD2|TRBJ2-3|.|TRBV5-1
CASSSSGGITDTQYF
TGCGCCAGCAGCAGTAGCGGGGGCATCACAGATACGCAGTATTTT
>TRBD1|TRBJ1-5|.|TRBV7-9
CASSSDRYNQPQHF
TGTGCCAGCAGCTCGGACAGGTACAATCAGCCCCAGCATTTT
>TRBD1|TRBJ1-5|.|TRBV19
CASSFTGDQPQHF
TGTGCCAGTAGTTTCACAGGGGATCAGCCCCAGCATTTT
>TRBD2|TRBJ2-5|.|TRBV4-1
CASSHPLAGRETQYF
TGCGCCAGCAGCCATCCTCTAGCGGGGCGGGAGACCCAGTACTTC
>TRBD1|TRBJ1-1|once|TRBV28
CASSLYGRGPNTEAFF
TGTGCCAGCAGTTTATACGGCAGGGGGCCGAACACTGAAGCTTTCTTT
>TRBD1|TRBJ2-3|.|TRBV5-1
CASSRDSSTDTQYF
TGCGCCAGCAGTAGGGACAGCAGCACAGATACGCAGTATTTT